These 31 T cell receptor beta chains were all obtained from the same sample, sequenced in a study of Ad26.COV2.S vaccination and SARS-CoV-2 variants. Measured with immunoSEQ multiplex PCR; TCRdb has only the in-frame clones, and not every one. The sample holds 200,000 to 250,000 clones, approximately 90% seen once. The treatment was: 15 to 20 received Ad26.COV2.S at low or high dose, single or two shots; 5 received placebo; per-sample allocation not given. The investigators took samples on day 63 after the first vaccine or placebo injection. The sequencing used peripheral blood, collected in a trial of Ad26.COV2.S vaccine versus placebo. Every receptor here comes from a person aged 18-60 years who received the Ad26.COV2.S COVID-19 vaccine or a placebo.

The chain couples TRBV5-4 to TRBJ1-6, with D unresolved. This CDR3 is built from 14 residues. V gave up 0 bases and J gave up 3 bases, with 4 bases separating them. Germline V lookup: CDR1 SGHNT, CDR2 YYREEE (reference sequence). CDR3 in DNA: TGTGCCAGCAGCTTGGGCATCTATAATTCACCCCTCCACTTT. This codes for CASSLGIYNSPLHF.

The chain joins TRBV29-1 to TRBJ2-2; maybe TRBD2 (5 bases). With 5 bases removed from V and 2 bases from J, the gap between germline ends came to 12 bases. Germline values: CDR1 SQVTM, CDR2 ANQGSEA. The CDR3 has 14 amino acids. The CDR3 sequence is CSVTGKSNTGELFF. The CDR3 DNA is TGCAGCGTTACGGGGAAGAGCAACACCGGGGAGCTGTTTTTT.

The count of this clone is one. J is TRBJ2-7 and V is TRBV4-3; 10 bases fit TRBD1. Germline V CDR1 and CDR2: LGHNA, YSLEER. The CDR3 runs 16 residues. With V trimmed by 2 bases and J by 4 bases, 8 bases remained unmatched. CDR3 nucleotide sequence: TGCGCCAGCAGCCAAAACGACAGGGGGCTGCGGTACGAGCAGTACTTC. It specifies CASSQNDRGLRYEQYF.

This clone was counted a few times. Additional DNA sequences in this sample encode the identical CDR3. The rearrangement links TRBV9 to TRBJ1-2, with D possibly matching TRBD1 (5 bases). Germline V gene sequence: CDR1 SGDLS, CDR2 YYNGEE. The CDR3 is 13 amino acids. Trimming shortened V by 2 bases and J by 5 bases, and 10 bases separated the two germline ends. The CDR3 bases are TGTGCCAGCAGCGTTGACAGCGCTTATGGCTACACCTTC. The encoded protein is CASSVDSAYGYTF.

The chain recombines TRBV5-8 with TRBJ2-3, with TRBD2 matching 7 bases. The trim removed 4 bases at V and 5 bases at J, leaving 13 bases unmatched. Germline V gene data show CDR1 as SGHTS and CDR2 as YDEGEE. This CDR3 region has 16 residues. The CDR3 bases are TGTGCCAGCAGCCCGGAGCCGGGACTACGGGGAGATACGCAGTATTTT. Translation: CASSPEPGLRGDTQYF.

The rearrangement links TRBV6-2 or TRBV6-3 to TRBJ2-4; weak D call: TRBD2 (5 bases). Germline CDR1 MNHEY, CDR2 SVGEGT. Trimming shortened V by 0 bases and J by 0 bases, and 12 bases separated the two germline ends. The CDR3 is 17 residues long. CDR3 residues: CASSYSSGFLAKNIQYF. CDR3 bases: TGTGCCAGCAGTTACTCGTCGGGGTTCCTAGCCAAAAACATTCAGTACTTC.

The chain joins TRBV5-6 to TRBJ2-5; possibly TRBD1 for D (5 bases). V was trimmed by 0 bases and J by 6 bases, leaving 12 bases between them. The CDR3 covers 14 residues. Germline assignment: CDR1 SGHDT and CDR2 YYEEEE. CDR3 in DNA: TGTGCCAGCAGCTTGGCAGGGCTATCACAGACCCAGTACTTC. It translates to CASSLAGLSQTQYF.

The CDR3: CASSYGQGAYEQYF. CDR3 coding DNA: TGTGCCAGCAGCTACGGTCAGGGGGCCTACGAGCAGTACTTC. The rearrangement uses TRBV5-6 and TRBJ2-7; 7 bases are a match to TRBD1. Per germline, CDR1 SGHDT and CDR2 YYEEEE. The CDR3 is 14 residues long. The J segment lost 2 bases and the V segment lost 3 bases, leaving 5 bases of the junction unmatched.

The chain employs TRBV3-1 (or the pseudogene TRBV3-2) and TRBJ2-5; a possible D gene is TRBD1 (6 bases). CDR1 and CDR2 from the germline V gene are LGHDT and YNNKEL (reference sequence). The CDR3 contains 15 residues. Trimming shortened V by 5 bases and J by 3 bases, and 16 bases separated the two germline ends. In DNA form, the CDR3 reads TGTGCCAGCAGCTATAAACAGACAGGAAAAGAGACCCAGTACTTC. Its translation is CASSYKQTGKETQYF.

The chain is built from TRBV5-4 and TRBJ1-3; D perhaps matches TRBD1 (6 bases). CDR1 is SGHNT, CDR2 YYREEE, per germline (reference sequence). The CDR3 loop spans 17 amino acids. V lost 4 bases and J lost 0, with 17 bases in between. The CDR3 spells CASSGSTTGSSGNTIYF. The CDR3 nucleotides are TGTGCCAGCAGCGGCTCCACTACAGGGAGCTCTGGAAACACCATATATTTT.

The V and J genes are TRBV5-4 and TRBJ2-1, with D unresolved. The CDR3 is 16 amino acids. V was trimmed by 0 bases and J by 2 bases, leaving 12 bases between them. Per germline, CDR1 SGHNT and CDR2 YYREEE (reference sequence). The CDR3 loop is CASSLVGSGPYNEQFF. As DNA, the CDR3 is TGTGCCAGCAGCTTGGTAGGGTCTGGCCCCTACAATGAGCAGTTCTTC.

This clone was detected once. The chain joins TRBV7-9 to TRBJ2-5; D perhaps matches TRBD1 (6 bases). Germline-derived CDR1 and CDR2 are SEHNR and FQNEAQ (reference sequence). The CDR3 runs 16 residues. The V and J ends lost 0 bases and 5 bases respectively, with 16 bases between them. The CDR3 DNA sequence: TGTGCCAGCAGCTTAGCGAAAGGACAGCGGTGGGAGACCCAGTACTTC. This sequence encodes CASSLAKGQRWETQYF.

The J gene is TRBJ1-2, the V gene TRBV14, with D unresolved. CDR3 length: 14 amino acids. V lost 0 bases and J 4 bases, leaving 9 bases between the germline ends. Looked up from germline, CDR1 is SGHDN and CDR2 is FVKESK. As DNA, the CDR3 is TGTGCCAGCAGCCAAGAAGCGGGTGCCTATGGCTACACCTTC. It translates to CASSQEAGAYGYTF.

This clone occurred once. The chain combines TRBV6-7 with TRBJ1-3; no reliable D call. TRBV6-7 is an ORF, with its function uncertain. V dropped 1 base and J dropped 0 bases, with 13 bases sitting between them. The CDR3 sequence is 17 residues long. The CDR3 sequence is CASSYLTLRNSGNTIYF. CDR3 bases: TGTGCCAGCAGTTACTTAACCTTAAGAAACTCTGGAAACACCATATATTTT.

This clone was counted between two and nine times. This rearrangement joins TRBV28 to TRBJ2-7, with 10 bases aligning to TRBD1. The CDR3 contains 17 residues. The germline V gene encodes CDR1 MDHEN and CDR2 SYDVKM. With V trimmed by 3 bases and J by 5 bases, 13 bases remained unmatched. The DNA for the CDR3 is TGTGCCAGCAGTTTTCTTCGGCTGAGACAGGGGGCTCACGAGCAGTACTTC. This translates into CASSFLRLRQGAHEQYF. The entire variable domain, with the rest obtained from reference TRBV28 and TRBJ2-7, is as follows: DVKVTQSSRYLVKRTGEKVFLECVQDMDHENMFWYRQDPGLGLRLIYFSYDVKMKEKGDIPEGYSVSREKKERFSLILESASTNQTSMYLCASSFLRLRQGAHEQYFGPGTRLTVT.

The chain couples TRBV11-2 to TRBJ1-1; D unresolved. This CDR3 spans 13 amino acids. Deletions cut 2 bases from V and 4 bases from J, with 8 bases between. The germline gives CDR1 SGHAT, CDR2 FQNNGV. CDR3 in amino acids: CASSLKAGTEAFF. DNA for the CDR3: TGTGCCAGCAGCTTAAAAGCAGGCACTGAAGCTTTCTTT. Looking up the rest from reference TRBV11-2 and TRBJ1-1 gives the full variable domain: EAGVAQSPRYKIIEKRQSVAFWCNPISGHATLYWYQQILGQGPKLLIQFQNNGVVDDSQLPKDRFSAERLKGVDSTLKIQPAKLEDSAVYLCASSLKAGTEAFFGQGTRLTVV.

The rearrangement uses TRBV7-9 and TRBJ2-5; D is unclear. V was cut by 5 bases and J by 4 bases, with 5 bases left in between. The germline CDR1 and CDR2 sequences are SEHNR and FQNEAQ (reference sequence). This CDR3 has 11 amino acids. The CDR3 loop is CASSTVETQYF. In DNA form, the CDR3 reads TGTGCCAGCAGCACAGTAGAGACCCAGTACTTC.

The V and J genes are TRBV25-1 and TRBJ2-7; 11 positions match TRBD2. J was trimmed by 5 bases and V by 1 base; bases with no gene match: 13. CDR3 size: 18 residues. The V gene's germline CDR1 is MGHDK and CDR2 SYGVNS. CDR3 bases: TGTGCCAGCAGTGAATCCGTCGGGGGACTAGCGGAACCTCACGAGCAGTACTTC. Its protein is CASSESVGGLAEPHEQYF.

The chain couples TRBV28 to TRBJ1-6; D remains unclear. The CDR3 is 16 residues long. The V end was cut by 3 bases, the J end by 8 bases, with 17 bases between. From germline, CDR1 is MDHEN and CDR2 SYDVKM. The CDR3 bases are TGTGCCAGCAGTTTTGGTGGGGTCTTCGAGTATTCACCCCTCCACTTT. It translates to CASSFGGVFEYSPLHF.

In this sample, this clone turned up a few times. V usage is TRBV9 and J usage is TRBJ2-2; no reliable D call. The CDR3 covers 16 residues. Trimming shortened V by 0 bases and J by 4 bases, and 13 bases separated the two germline ends. The germline V gene encodes CDR1 SGDLS and CDR2 YYNGEE. Here the CDR3 reads CASSVGLPLSTGELFF. The CDR3 coding sequence is TGTGCCAGCAGCGTAGGTCTCCCTCTCTCCACCGGGGAGCTGTTTTTT.

This clone has just one count. The rearrangement uses TRBV6-5 and TRBJ2-7; 8 bases fit TRBD2. CDR3 size: 14 residues. Germline lookup yields CDR1 MNHEY and CDR2 SVGAGI. The V gene end was trimmed by 8 bases and the J gene end by 4 bases; junction bases not matched to a gene: 10. For the CDR3, the DNA is TGTGCCAGCCAGTCGGGAGGGGGAATATACGAGCAGTACTTC. Translated, it gives CASQSGGGIYEQYF.

The genes are TRBV27 and TRBJ2-1, with 7 positions matching TRBD2. With 4 bases clipped from V and 7 bases from J, the junction kept 7 bases outside the gene matches. CDR1 is MNHEY, CDR2 SMNVEV, per germline (reference sequence). The CDR3 is 14 residues long. In nucleotides, the CDR3 is TGTGCCAGCAGTTCCTCAGGTAGCGGGAATGAGCAGTTCTTC. This sequence encodes CASSSSGSGNEQFF.

V usage is TRBV6-5 and J usage is TRBJ2-1; D not certain. The V gene lost 0 bases and the J gene lost 7 bases, with 7 bases spanning the gap. The CDR3 totals 13 residues. CDR1 is MNHEY and CDR2 is SVGAGI in the germline V gene. As DNA, the CDR3 is TGTGCCAGCAGTTACTCGGTCGGGAATGAGCAGTTCTTC. It is translated as CASSYSVGNEQFF.

The J gene is TRBJ1-4, the V gene TRBV28; D is possibly TRBD1 (5 bases). This CDR3 spans 11 amino acids. The V end was cut by 6 bases, the J end by 10 bases, with 9 bases between. Germline V gene data show CDR1 as MDHEN and CDR2 as SYDVKM. The CDR3: CASRSTGKLFF. In DNA, the CDR3 is TGTGCCAGCAGGAGTACAGGAAAACTGTTTTTT.

V gene TRBV15 combines with J gene TRBJ1-4; 9 positions match TRBD1. V was pared by 9 bases and J by 8 bases, with 7 bases of the junction left unmatched. The CDR3 loop spans 13 amino acids. Germline CDR1 LNHNV, CDR2 YYDKDF (reference sequence). The CDR3 region has the DNA TGTGCCACGGCGAACAGGGGGCAAGAAAAACTGTTTTTT. As protein: CATANRGQEKLFF.

This chain links TRBV30 with TRBJ2-2, with D perhaps assigned TRBD1 or TRBD2 (6 bases each). Germline values: CDR1 GTSNPN, CDR2 SVGIG (reference sequence). This CDR3 is built from 16 residues. The germline V and J ends were trimmed by 2 bases and 6 bases, with 19 bases remaining between them. The CDR3 spells CAWSRGASSGPGELFF. The CDR3, as DNA: TGTGCCTGGAGTAGGGGGGCCTCCTCTGGGCCCGGGGAGCTGTTTTTT.

This chain uses TRBV28 with TRBJ2-3, with TRBD2 matching 7 bases. The V and J ends lost 6 bases and 3 bases, in that order; junction bases with no gene match: 6. This CDR3 comprises 14 residues. CDR1 MDHEN and CDR2 SYDVKM come from the germline V gene. CDR3 nucleotides: TGTGCCAGCAGCCTAGGACTAGAAACAGATACGCAGTATTTT. Translated, it gives CASSLGLETDTQYF.

V and J are TRBV27 and TRBJ2-1, with D perhaps matching TRBD1 or TRBD2 (6 bases each). The V and J ends lost 3 bases and 2 bases respectively, with 11 bases between them. Germline V gene sequence: CDR1 MNHEY, CDR2 SMNVEV (reference sequence). The CDR3 has 15 residues. This CDR3 is CASSFGGLAYNEQFF. CDR3 in DNA: TGTGCCAGCAGTTTCGGGGGCCTAGCCTACAATGAGCAGTTCTTC.

This sequence joins TRBV6-5 and TRBJ1-1; D gene unclear. Germline V gene data show CDR1 as MNHEY and CDR2 as SVGAGI. V gave up 7 bases and J gave up 0 bases, with 12 bases separating them. This CDR3 is 14 amino acids long. The chain's CDR3 is CASTAGVVNTEAFF. In DNA form, the CDR3 reads TGTGCCAGCACCGCAGGCGTTGTGAACACTGAAGCTTTCTTT.

The chain carries TRBV29-1 and TRBJ1-5, with TRBD1 matching 7 bases. V was pared by 6 bases and J by 5 bases, with 7 bases of the junction left unmatched. The CDR3 spans 13 residues. Germline V gene lookup returns CDR1 SQVTM and CDR2 ANQGSEA. CDR3 nucleotides: TGCAGCGTCACGACAGGGCGGGATCAGCCCCAGCATTTT. Residues: CSVTTGRDQPQHF.

This clone showed up just once. The rearrangement links TRBV7-2 to TRBJ1-2, with TRBD1 matching over 7 bases. The CDR3 contains 17 residues. Germline V CDR1 and CDR2: SGHTA, FQGNSA. Germline trimming cut 0 bases from V and 0 bases from J; bases unmatched to any gene: 7. The CDR3 DNA sequence: TGTGCCAGCAGCTTAGCGGGGAAGGGGGCGTCTAACTATGGCTACACCTTC. This gives the protein CASSLAGKGASNYGYTF.